A selection of T cell receptor beta chains follows, all from one sample in a study of cytomegalovirus exposure and HLA in healthy donors. Assay: immunoSEQ multiplex PCR; the TCRdb copy retains only in-frame clones and omits some. The repertoire holds about 120,000 clones, with approximately 80% as singletons. The sample was PBMCs. The receptor set was obtained from a man in his forties in good health and CMV-seronegative. Both conserved end residues are part of each CDR3. Fields, in order: J gene, V gene, clone size, D gene, CDR3 DNA, CDR3 protein. D genes are given only for firm matches. Clone size is not always given. Where it is, it says once, few, many or a class for expanded clones.

J: TRBJ1-5
V: TRBV2
size: .
D: .
DNA: TGTGCCAGCAGGAATACAGGGTTCAATCAGCCCCAGCATTTT
CDR3: CASRNTGFNQPQHF

J: TRBJ2-7
V: TRBV27
size: .
D: .
DNA: TGTGCCAGCAGTTTGTCCCCGTCCCTTCGGGTCGAGCAGTACTTC
CDR3: CASSLSPSLRVEQYF

J: TRBJ1-3
V: TRBV7-8
size: .
D: .
DNA: TGTGCCAGCAGCTGGTCCGGGAGCGCTGGAAACACCATATATTTT
CDR3: CASSWSGSAGNTIYF

J: TRBJ2-5
V: TRBV2
size: .
D: TRBD1
DNA: TGTGCCAGCGCCGGGACAGGGACGCAAGAGACCCAGTACTTC
CDR3: CASAGTGTQETQYF

J: TRBJ2-7
V: TRBV7-7
size: .
D: .
DNA: TGTGCTAGCAGCTCCCCCCTACGTAAGTACTTC
CDR3: CASSSPLRKYF

J: TRBJ1-2
V: TRBV9
size: once
D: .
DNA: TGTGCCAGCAGCCCCCGAATCGGGGGAAACTATGGCTACACCTTC
CDR3: CASSPRIGGNYGYTF

J: TRBJ2-7
V: TRBV4-3
size: once
D: .
DNA: TGCGCCAGCAGCCAAGACAACAGGGAACAGCAGTACTTC
CDR3: CASSQDNREQQYF

J: TRBJ2-1
V: TRBV29-1
size: few
D: .
DNA: TGCAGCGTTGAAGTATCAGCGCACTCCTACAATGAGCAGTTCTTC
CDR3: CSVEVSAHSYNEQFF

J: TRBJ1-5
V: TRBV5-6
size: .
D: .
DNA: TGTGCCAGCAGCTTGGGACTAGTTAGCGTTCAGCCCCAGCATTTT
CDR3: CASSLGLVSVQPQHF

J: TRBJ2-7
V: TRBV5-4
size: .
D: TRBD2
DNA: TGTGCCAGCAGCTTGCGGTCGGGGGGGCTCCACGAGCAGTACTTC
CDR3: CASSLRSGGLHEQYF

J: TRBJ2-1
V: TRBV7-6
size: .
D: TRBD2
DNA: TGTGCCAGCAGCTCTGCGGGGGGGACTACCTACAATGAGCAGCTCTTC
CDR3: CASSSAGGTTYNEQLF

J: TRBJ1-4
V: TRBV5-4
size: .
D: TRBD1
DNA: TGTGCCAGCAGCTCTGCTGGACAGGGGGGTGAAAAACTGTTTTTT
CDR3: CASSSAGQGGEKLFF

J: TRBJ1-2
V: TRBV19
size: few
D: .
DNA: TGTGCCAGTAGTATTCCCTCGACAGATAACTATGGCTACACCTTC
CDR3: CASSIPSTDNYGYTF

J: TRBJ2-1
V: TRBV6-5
size: once
D: TRBD1
DNA: TGTGCCAGCAGATCAGGGGGCAATGAGCAGTTCTTC
CDR3: CASRSGGNEQFF

J: TRBJ2-1
V: TRBV28
size: few
D: .
DNA: TGTGCCAGCACCCGGCAGGCGCTCTACAATGAGCAGTTCTTC
CDR3: CASTRQALYNEQFF

J: TRBJ2-1
V: TRBV30
size: .
D: TRBD2
DNA: TGTGCCTGGAGGGCGGGAGGGCCCTACAATGAGCAGTTCTTC
CDR3: CAWRAGGPYNEQFF

J: TRBJ1-1
V: TRBV6-1
size: .
D: .
DNA: TGTGCCAGCAGCTCGGCAATACGGGGTACTGAAGCTTTCTTT
CDR3: CASSSAIRGTEAFF

J: TRBJ2-2
V: TRBV5-1
size: .
D: TRBD2
DNA: TGCGCCAGCAGCTCGGGACTAGCGGTTAACACCGGGGAGCTGTTTTTT
CDR3: CASSSGLAVNTGELFF

J: TRBJ2-3
V: TRBV7-9
size: .
D: .
DNA: TGTGCCAGCAACCAGGGGATTAGCACAGATACGCAGTATTTT
CDR3: CASNQGISTDTQYF

J: TRBJ1-6
V: TRBV4-3
size: .
D: .
DNA: TGCGCCAGCAGCTTGGGCCTGAATTCACCCCTCCACTTT
CDR3: CASSLGLNSPLHF

J: TRBJ2-5
V: TRBV28
size: .
D: TRBD1
DNA: TGTGCCAGCAGGGCCACCACCCGGGGACAGGTCTCGGGGGTGTACTTC
CDR3: CASRATTRGQVSGVYF

J: TRBJ2-7
V: TRBV27
size: .
D: .
DNA: TGTGCCAGCAGTGCCGAGGACAGCTACGAGCAGTACTTC
CDR3: CASSAEDSYEQYF

J: TRBJ1-1
V: TRBV9
size: .
D: .
DNA: TGTGCCAGCAGCGTTTCAGACACCCTGAACACTGAAGCTTTCTTT
CDR3: CASSVSDTLNTEAFF

J: TRBJ2-7
V: TRBV7-9
size: .
D: TRBD2
DNA: TGTGCCAGCAGCCCGGTAGGGACTAGCGGGGACTACGAGCAGTACTTC
CDR3: CASSPVGTSGDYEQYF

J: TRBJ1-1
V: TRBV7-9
size: .
D: .
DNA: TGTGCCAGCAGCTCCTCGCTGGGGGGGACGGAGGCTTTCTTT
CDR3: CASSSSLGGTEAFF

J: TRBJ2-6
V: TRBV6-1
size: .
D: TRBD1
DNA: TGTGCCACCACCACAGGGGCATCTGGGGCCAACGGCCTGACTTTC
CDR3: CATTTGASGANGLTF

J: TRBJ1-5
V: TRBV10-2
size: .
D: .
DNA: TGCGCCAGCAGTGAAGAGGGGGTTCAGCCCCAGCATTTT
CDR3: CASSEEGVQPQHF

J: TRBJ2-7
V: TRBV9
size: .
D: .
DNA: TGTGCCAGCAGCCTCCGGGGGACGGAGGACCAGAAGCAGTACTTC
CDR3: CASSLRGTEDQKQYF

J: TRBJ1-6
V: TRBV6-6
size: few
D: .
DNA: TGTGCCAGCAGTCCTCCGGGCAGGGTGAATTCACCCCTCCACTTT
CDR3: CASSPPGRVNSPLHF

J: TRBJ2-1
V: TRBV25-1
size: .
D: .
DNA: TGTGCCAGCAGTGAAACGAAAGTCGGCTCCTACAATGAGCAGTTCTTC
CDR3: CASSETKVGSYNEQFF

J: TRBJ2-6
V: TRBV19
size: .
D: TRBD1
DNA: TGTGCCAGTAGTTCCGCAAGGGCCGGGACAGCTGGGGCCAACGGCCTGACTTTC
CDR3: CASSSARAGTAGANGLTF

J: TRBJ1-4
V: TRBV11-2
size: .
D: .
DNA: TGTGCCAGCAGTCTAGGGGTTTTGGCTAATGAAAAACTGTTTTTT
CDR3: CASSLGVLANEKLFF

J: TRBJ1-2
V: TRBV6-6
size: .
D: .
DNA: TGTGCCAGCAGTGGTAGCAGGGCTCGAGCCCCGTATGGCTACACCTTC
CDR3: CASSGSRARAPYGYTF

J: TRBJ1-1
V: TRBV27
size: .
D: TRBD1
DNA: TGTGCCAGCAGTTTAACCGGACAGGGTACGGGCACTGAAGCTTTCTTT
CDR3: CASSLTGQGTGTEAFF

J: TRBJ1-6
V: TRBV30
size: .
D: .
DNA: TGTGCCTGGGAGAGGACGGGAGGTGGTTCACCCCTCCACTTT
CDR3: CAWERTGGGSPLHF

J: TRBJ2-3
V: TRBV18
size: .
D: .
DNA: TGTGCCAGCTCACCACCAGGGGGCACAGATACGCAGTATTTT
CDR3: CASSPPGGTDTQYF

J: TRBJ2-7
V: TRBV21-1
size: .
D: .
DNA: TGTGCCAGCAGATCCGGGAAGGTAGCCTACGAGCAGTACTTC
CDR3: CASRSGKVAYEQYF